This T cell receptor (beta chain) was recovered during a study of monozygotic twins with inflammatory bowel disease. For each CDR3 protein, TCRdb gives one entry from its re-call of the 5' RACE reads, without DNA. The table gives tens of thousands of distinct CDR3 sequences; the top ten clones make up roughly 7% of it. This receptor was identified in a human donor with ulcerative colitis or Crohn's disease, or a healthy co-twin of an affected twin (not recorded which). The sequencing input was blood.

The CDR3 reads CATSRVGVIGEQFF. V is TRBV15 and J is TRBJ2-1; TCRdb's D gene call, TRBD1, goes unchecked for lack of DNA. CDR1 is LNHNV, CDR2 YYDKDF, per germline (reference sequence). CDR3 length: 14 amino acids.